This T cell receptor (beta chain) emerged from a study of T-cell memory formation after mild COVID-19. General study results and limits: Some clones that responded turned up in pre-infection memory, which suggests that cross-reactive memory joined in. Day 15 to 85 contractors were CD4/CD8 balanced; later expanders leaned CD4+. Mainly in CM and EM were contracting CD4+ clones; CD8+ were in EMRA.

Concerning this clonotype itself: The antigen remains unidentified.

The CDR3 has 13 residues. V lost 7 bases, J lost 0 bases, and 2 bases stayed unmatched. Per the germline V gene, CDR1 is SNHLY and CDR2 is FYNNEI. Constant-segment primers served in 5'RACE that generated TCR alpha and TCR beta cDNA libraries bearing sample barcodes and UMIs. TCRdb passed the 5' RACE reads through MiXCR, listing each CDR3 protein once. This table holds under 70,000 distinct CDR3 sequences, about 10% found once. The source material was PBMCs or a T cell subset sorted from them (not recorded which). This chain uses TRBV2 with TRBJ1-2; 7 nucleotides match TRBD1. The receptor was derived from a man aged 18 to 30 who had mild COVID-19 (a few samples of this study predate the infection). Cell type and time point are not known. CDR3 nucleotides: TGTGCCAGCACAGGGACAGCTAACTATGGCTACACCTTC. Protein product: CASTGTANYGYTF.